This TCR beta chain was sequenced during a study of T cell responses to AZD1222 COVID-19 vaccine. Findings of the study overall: It should be noted that donors were predominantly white British and more often female, and clonal diversity was possibly underestimated. Regions 160-218 and 743-854 held dominance among vaccine-associated CD4 TCRs, which spanned spike. Seropositive AZD1222 recipients at baseline numbered only five or six. In the spike-specific TCR repertoire, nearly half reportedly target unmutated variant regions.

Only in-frame clones appear in the TCRdb table, and some are missing; sequencing was by immunoSEQ multiplex PCR. The repertoire holds around 140,000 clones, with approximately 93% as singletons. The J segment lost 5 bases and the V segment lost 2 bases, leaving 10 bases of the junction unmatched. The CDR3 has 17 residues. Germline loops: CDR1 KGHDR, CDR2 SFDVKD. This clone was observed once. Its matching antigen is unknown. The rearrangement links TRBV24-1 to TRBJ2-2; 7 bases are a match to TRBD2. This TCR was sampled from an adult who had recovered from COVID-19. Sample: peripheral blood, taken after recovery from COVID-19. The CDR3 sequence: CATSDYERDGGTGELFF. The CDR3 DNA reads as TGTGCCACCAGTGATTACGAACGGGACGGGGGGACCGGGGAGCTGTTTTTT.